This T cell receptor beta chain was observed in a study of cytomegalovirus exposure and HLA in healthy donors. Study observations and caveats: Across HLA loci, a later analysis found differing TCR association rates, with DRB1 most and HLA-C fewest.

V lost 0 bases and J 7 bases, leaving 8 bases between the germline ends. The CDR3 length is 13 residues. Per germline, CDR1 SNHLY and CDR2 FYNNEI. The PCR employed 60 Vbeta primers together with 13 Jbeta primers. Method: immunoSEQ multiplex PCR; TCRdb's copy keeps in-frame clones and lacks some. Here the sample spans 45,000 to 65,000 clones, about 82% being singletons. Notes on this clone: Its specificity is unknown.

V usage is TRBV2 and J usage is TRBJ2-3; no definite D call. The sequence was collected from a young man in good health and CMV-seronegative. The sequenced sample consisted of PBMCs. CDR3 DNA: TGTGCCAGCAGTGAAGCGAAAGCGAATACGCAGTATTTT. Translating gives CASSEAKANTQYF.